The 13 T cell receptor beta chains below were found in one sample sequenced in a study of siplizumab effects on memory and regulatory T cells. Some clones are missing from TCRdb's copy, which holds only in-frame ones; the method was immunoSEQ multiplex PCR. Of 100,000 or so clones listed, around 92% were seen once; the top ten hold roughly 0.16%. Sequenced sample: CD4+ T cells sorted from blood. These receptors originate from a human donor in good health.

V gene TRBV28 combines with J gene TRBJ1-1; a weak D match, TRBD1 (5 bases). The CDR3 length is 14 residues. Germline V gene lookup returns CDR1 MDHEN and CDR2 SYDVKM. The V end lost 6 bases, the J end lost 1 base, and 12 bases lay between the germline ends. The CDR3 sequence: CASSPGGGNTEAFF. In DNA form, the CDR3 reads TGTGCCAGCAGCCCGGGGGGAGGGAACACTGAAGCTTTCTTT.

This clone was found a few times. The chain's CDR3 is CSTDRNTEAFF. The CDR3, as DNA: TGCAGTACGGACAGGAACACTGAAGCTTTCTTT. The genes are TRBV20-1 and TRBJ1-1, with D perhaps TRBD1 (6 bases). Germline CDR1 DFQATT, CDR2 SNEGSKA (reference sequence). The V end was cut by 8 bases, the J end by 1 base, with 8 bases between. The CDR3 sequence is 11 residues long.

The chain is built from TRBV6-1 and TRBJ1-5; D unclear. V lost 6 bases and J lost 4, with 13 bases in between. The CDR3 is made up of 14 amino acids. The germline CDR1 and CDR2 sequences are MNHNS and SASEGT. The CDR3 here is CASSSRTVNQPQHF. The CDR3 coding sequence is TGTGCCAGCAGCTCCCGGACGGTAAATCAGCCCCAGCATTTT.

This chain connects TRBV4-1 to TRBJ1-1; TRBD1 aligns across 9 bases. Germline trimming cut 2 bases from V and 4 bases from J; bases unmatched to any gene: 5. This CDR3 contains 15 residues. In germline, CDR1 is MGHRA, CDR2 YSYEKL. The chain's CDR3 is CASSQPKDRGTEAFF. Written as DNA, the CDR3 is TGCGCCAGCAGCCAACCAAAGGACAGGGGCACTGAAGCTTTCTTT.

V gene TRBV6-1 combines with J gene TRBJ1-2, with D perhaps TRBD1 (6 bases). Trimming shortened V by 6 bases and J by 3 bases, and 14 bases separated the two germline ends. The CDR3 runs 14 residues. Looked up from germline, CDR1 is MNHNS and CDR2 is SASEGT. CDR3 in DNA: TGTGCCAGCAGAGAACAGGGAGTCGACTATGGCTACACCTTC. The encoded protein is CASREQGVDYGYTF.

V and J are TRBV7-2 and TRBJ2-3; D is ambiguous. Germline lookup yields CDR1 SGHTA and CDR2 FQGNSA. This CDR3 is built from 11 residues. The V gene lost 5 bases and the J gene lost 2 bases, with 2 bases spanning the gap. CDR3 loop: CASSPTDTQYF. CDR3 sequence (DNA): TGTGCCAGCAGCCCCACAGATACGCAGTATTTT.

This chain links TRBV19 with TRBJ1-1; D unclear. V was clipped by 2 bases and J by 1 base, with 8 bases between them. The CDR3 contains 14 residues. CDR1 is LNHDA and CDR2 is SQIVND in the germline V gene (reference sequence). The CDR3 spells CASSIMSGNTEAFF. The CDR3 bases are TGTGCCAGTAGTATAATGTCGGGGAACACTGAAGCTTTCTTT.

The V gene is TRBV6-6, the J gene TRBJ2-1; the D is unclear. V was trimmed by 2 bases and J by 8 bases, leaving 4 bases between them. The CDR3 length is 11 residues. The germline V gene has CDR1 MNHNY and CDR2 SVGAGI (reference sequence). The CDR3 loop is CASSYMDEQFF. CDR3 DNA: TGTGCCAGCAGTTACATGGATGAGCAGTTCTTC.

This clone occurred once. J is TRBJ2-2 and V is TRBV27; 10 nucleotides line up with TRBD1. CDR3 length: 15 residues. The germline gives CDR1 MNHEY, CDR2 SMNVEV (reference sequence). V was pared by 5 bases and J by 4 bases, with 4 bases of the junction left unmatched. The CDR3 protein is CASSMGQGRTGELFF. CDR3 bases: TGTGCCAGCAGTATGGGACAGGGGCGCACCGGGGAGCTGTTTTTT.

The chain uses TRBV6-5 and TRBJ2-7; the D is unclear. The CDR3 is 14 residues long. Trimming pared 0 bases from V and 2 bases from J, leaving 8 bases between. CDR1 is MNHEY, CDR2 SVGAGI, per germline. In DNA form, the CDR3 reads TGTGCCAGCAGTTACTCGATCCTAGCCTACGAGCAGTACTTC. It codes for CASSYSILAYEQYF.

The chain is built from TRBV5-4 and TRBJ1-1, with 8 bases identical to TRBD1. The CDR3 runs to 16 residues. The germline CDR1 and CDR2 sequences are SGHNT and YYREEE (reference sequence). The V and J ends lost 0 bases and 5 bases, in that order; junction bases with no gene match: 9. In DNA, the CDR3 is TGTGCCAGCAGCTTGGAATTCGGACAGGGTACGACTGAAGCTTTCTTT. Its translation is CASSLEFGQGTTEAFF.

The chain recombines TRBV7-3 with TRBJ2-1; TRBD1 agrees at 11 bases. The CDR3 spans 17 residues. The germline CDR1 and CDR2 sequences are SGHTA and FQGTGA. The V gene end was trimmed by 2 bases and the J gene end by 8 bases; junction bases not matched to a gene: 11. DNA of the CDR3: TGTGCCAGCAGCTTAGCTCCCCCCGGGACAGGGGGGGATGAGCAGTTCTTC. It encodes CASSLAPPGTGGDEQFF. The variable domain in full, with the rest retrieved from reference TRBV7-3 and TRBJ2-1, is GAGVSQTPSNKVTEKGKYVELRCDPISGHTALYWYRQSLGQGPEFLIYFQGTGAADDSGLPNDRFFAVRPEGSVSTLKIQRTERGDSAVYLCASSLAPPGTGGDEQFFGPGTRLTVL.

The rearrangement joins TRBV5-1 to TRBJ2-5; 16 positions agree with TRBD2. Trimming took 0 bases from V and 5 from J; bases not matched to a gene: 1. Per the germline V gene, CDR1 is SGHRS and CDR2 is YFSETQ. The CDR3 contains 16 residues. The CDR3 bases are TGCGCCAGCAGCTTGGGGGGACTAGCGGGAGGGGAGACCCAGTACTTC. Encoded protein: CASSLGGLAGGETQYF.